The 14 T cell receptor beta chains below all came from one sample that was sequenced in a study of blood T cell repertoires in COVID-19. Produced via immunoSEQ multiplex PCR; TCRdb's table is partial and in-frame only. Of approximately 290,000 clones listed, roughly 90% were seen once; the top ten hold approximately 4%. Sequenced input: PBMCs or T cells enriched from blood (not recorded which). The receptors come from a woman aged 18-35 years with acute COVID-19.

This chain connects TRBV2 to TRBJ1-2; D gene ambiguous. Trimming took off 6 bases at V and 8 bases at J, with 19 bases between the two ends. Germline CDR1 SNHLY, CDR2 FYNNEI. The CDR3 length is 14 residues. The CDR3 is CASSQRGAERGYTF. The DNA of the CDR3 is TGTGCCAGCAGCCAAAGAGGAGCAGAACGCGGCTACACCTTC.

The V gene is TRBV6-4, the J gene TRBJ2-1; TRBD2 aligns across 12 bases. CDR3 length: 15 amino acids. The V gene's germline CDR1 is MRHNA and CDR2 SNTAGT. J was trimmed by 5 bases and V by 5 bases; bases with no gene match: 4. CDR3: CASSILAGGNNEQFF. The CDR3 bases are TGTGCCAGCAGTATACTAGCGGGAGGAAACAATGAGCAGTTCTTC.

The rearrangement links TRBV7-9 to TRBJ2-3, with TRBD2 matching 11 bases. The CDR3 contains 15 residues. Unmatched junction bases numbered 4, after V lost 5 bases and J lost 3 bases. The germline V gene has CDR1 SEHNR and CDR2 FQNEAQ (reference sequence). This chain's CDR3 is CASSPSGRRTDTQYF. For the CDR3, the DNA is TGTGCCAGCAGCCCTAGCGGGAGGAGGACAGATACGCAGTATTTT. The whole variable domain, filled in from reference TRBV7-9 and TRBJ2-3, reads DTGVSQNPRHKITKRGQNVTFRCDPISEHNRLYWYRQTLGQGPEFLTYFQNEAQLEKSRLLSDRFSAERPKGSFSTLEIQRTEQGDSAMYLCASSPSGRRTDTQYFGPGTRLTVL.

The chain joins TRBV10-3 to TRBJ1-3; the D is unclear. Germline lookup yields CDR1 ENHRY and CDR2 SYGVKD. Trimming shortened V by 4 bases and J by 0 bases, and 10 bases separated the two germline ends. The CDR3 loop spans 15 amino acids. The CDR3 DNA is TGTGCCATCAGTGCGGGAGGGAGCTCTGGAAACACCATATATTTT. Protein: CAISAGGSSGNTIYF.

The chain has TRBV7-9 and TRBJ2-1, with TRBD1 matching 7 bases. Germline V gene data show CDR1 as SEHNR and CDR2 as FQNEAQ (reference sequence). V gave up 5 bases and J gave up 3 bases; unmatched junction bases: 13. This CDR3 region has 17 residues. The CDR3 is CASSQGTTGDVYNEQFF. CDR3 DNA: TGTGCCAGCAGCCAAGGTACTACAGGGGATGTCTACAATGAGCAGTTCTTC.

This chain joins TRBV18 and TRBJ1-2, with 12 bases aligning to TRBD1. CDR1 KGHSH and CDR2 LQKENI come from the germline V gene. V lost 6 bases and J lost 4; bases outside the gene matches: 12. CDR3 length equals 17 residues. The CDR3 loop reads CASSPIAGTGGSYGYTF. The CDR3 region has the DNA TGTGCCAGCTCTCCTATCGCTGGGACAGGGGGCAGCTATGGCTACACCTTC. Combining the CDR3 with reference TRBV18 and TRBJ1-2 gives the whole variable domain NAGVMQNPRHLVRRRGQEARLRCSPMKGHSHVYWYRQLPEEGLKFMVYLQKENIIDESGMPKERFSAEFPKEGPSILRIQQVVRGDSAAYFCASSPIAGTGGSYGYTFGSGTRLTVV.

The rearrangement uses TRBV6-5 and TRBJ1-4; 8 positions agree with TRBD1. The CDR3 loop spans 14 amino acids. Germline V lookup: CDR1 MNHEY, CDR2 SVGAGI. J lost 2 bases, V lost 5 bases, and 1 base had no gene match. For the CDR3, the DNA is TGTGCCAGCAGTCGACAGGGGACTAATGAAAAACTGTTTTTT. This codes for CASSRQGTNEKLFF.

The CDR3 region has the DNA TGTGCCAGCAGCTTAGCCAACAATGAGCAGTTCTTC. Translated: CASSLANNEQFF. The chain links TRBV7-6 to TRBJ2-1; D gene ambiguous. The CDR3 runs to 12 residues. Trimming pared 0 bases from V and 5 bases from J, leaving 2 bases between. Germline V gene data show CDR1 as SGHVS and CDR2 as FNYEAQ.

V gene TRBV5-1 combines with J gene TRBJ1-6, with 9 bases that match TRBD1. This CDR3 is 18 amino acids long. Germline values: CDR1 SGHRS, CDR2 YFSETQ. The trim removed 4 bases at V and 0 bases at J, leaving 8 bases unmatched. CDR3 DNA: TGCGCCAGCAGCGGCGGGACAGGGAAACTCTCCTATAATTCACCCCTCCACTTT. It is translated as CASSGGTGKLSYNSPLHF.

The chain uses TRBV9 and TRBJ2-6, with D maybe TRBD2 (6 bases). V was cut by 2 bases and J by 1 base, with 7 bases left in between. The CDR3 consists of 15 residues. Germline CDR1 reads SGDLS; CDR2 reads YYNGEE. CDR3 coding DNA: TGTGCCAGCAGCGTGGGGGGATCTGGGGCCAACGTCCTGACTTTC. The encoded protein is CASSVGGSGANVLTF.

The V gene is TRBV28, the J gene TRBJ1-6, with a tentative D call TRBD1 (5 bases). Germline lookup yields CDR1 MDHEN and CDR2 SYDVKM. Trimming cost V 4 bases and J 10 bases, with 17 bases left between them. This CDR3 has 15 residues. CDR3 nucleotides: TGTGCCAGCAGTTCCCCTCAGGGAGCGGGATCACCCCTCCACTTT. This gives the protein CASSSPQGAGSPLHF.

V usage is TRBV3-1 (or the pseudogene TRBV3-2) and J usage is TRBJ2-7; 8 bases are shared with TRBD2. Germline loops: CDR1 LGHDT, CDR2 YNNKEL (reference sequence). The J segment lost 5 bases and the V segment lost 3 bases, leaving 9 bases of the junction unmatched. This CDR3 has 15 residues. The DNA of the CDR3 is TGTGCCAGCAGCCAGCAAGCGGGAGTAGTCCACGAGCAGTACTTC. Protein product: CASSQQAGVVHEQYF.

The chain carries TRBV5-8 and TRBJ2-7; 10 nucleotides agree with TRBD2. The CDR3 runs 15 residues. The V gene's germline CDR1 is SGHTS and CDR2 YDEGEE. J lost 3 bases, V lost 1 base, and 4 bases had no gene match. The CDR3 nucleotides are TGTGCCAGCAGCTTGTGGGCTAGCGGGAGCTACGAGCAGTACTTC. This gives the protein CASSLWASGSYEQYF.

This clone was detected once. The chain has TRBV28 and TRBJ2-5, with 7 bases fitting TRBD1. The V and J ends lost 5 bases and 3 bases, in that order; junction bases with no gene match: 9. The CDR3 consists of 15 residues. Germline CDR1 and CDR2: MDHEN and SYDVKM. CDR3 residues: CASSDPSGTEETQYF. Here the CDR3 DNA reads TGTGCCAGCAGTGATCCATCCGGGACAGAAGAGACCCAGTACTTC.